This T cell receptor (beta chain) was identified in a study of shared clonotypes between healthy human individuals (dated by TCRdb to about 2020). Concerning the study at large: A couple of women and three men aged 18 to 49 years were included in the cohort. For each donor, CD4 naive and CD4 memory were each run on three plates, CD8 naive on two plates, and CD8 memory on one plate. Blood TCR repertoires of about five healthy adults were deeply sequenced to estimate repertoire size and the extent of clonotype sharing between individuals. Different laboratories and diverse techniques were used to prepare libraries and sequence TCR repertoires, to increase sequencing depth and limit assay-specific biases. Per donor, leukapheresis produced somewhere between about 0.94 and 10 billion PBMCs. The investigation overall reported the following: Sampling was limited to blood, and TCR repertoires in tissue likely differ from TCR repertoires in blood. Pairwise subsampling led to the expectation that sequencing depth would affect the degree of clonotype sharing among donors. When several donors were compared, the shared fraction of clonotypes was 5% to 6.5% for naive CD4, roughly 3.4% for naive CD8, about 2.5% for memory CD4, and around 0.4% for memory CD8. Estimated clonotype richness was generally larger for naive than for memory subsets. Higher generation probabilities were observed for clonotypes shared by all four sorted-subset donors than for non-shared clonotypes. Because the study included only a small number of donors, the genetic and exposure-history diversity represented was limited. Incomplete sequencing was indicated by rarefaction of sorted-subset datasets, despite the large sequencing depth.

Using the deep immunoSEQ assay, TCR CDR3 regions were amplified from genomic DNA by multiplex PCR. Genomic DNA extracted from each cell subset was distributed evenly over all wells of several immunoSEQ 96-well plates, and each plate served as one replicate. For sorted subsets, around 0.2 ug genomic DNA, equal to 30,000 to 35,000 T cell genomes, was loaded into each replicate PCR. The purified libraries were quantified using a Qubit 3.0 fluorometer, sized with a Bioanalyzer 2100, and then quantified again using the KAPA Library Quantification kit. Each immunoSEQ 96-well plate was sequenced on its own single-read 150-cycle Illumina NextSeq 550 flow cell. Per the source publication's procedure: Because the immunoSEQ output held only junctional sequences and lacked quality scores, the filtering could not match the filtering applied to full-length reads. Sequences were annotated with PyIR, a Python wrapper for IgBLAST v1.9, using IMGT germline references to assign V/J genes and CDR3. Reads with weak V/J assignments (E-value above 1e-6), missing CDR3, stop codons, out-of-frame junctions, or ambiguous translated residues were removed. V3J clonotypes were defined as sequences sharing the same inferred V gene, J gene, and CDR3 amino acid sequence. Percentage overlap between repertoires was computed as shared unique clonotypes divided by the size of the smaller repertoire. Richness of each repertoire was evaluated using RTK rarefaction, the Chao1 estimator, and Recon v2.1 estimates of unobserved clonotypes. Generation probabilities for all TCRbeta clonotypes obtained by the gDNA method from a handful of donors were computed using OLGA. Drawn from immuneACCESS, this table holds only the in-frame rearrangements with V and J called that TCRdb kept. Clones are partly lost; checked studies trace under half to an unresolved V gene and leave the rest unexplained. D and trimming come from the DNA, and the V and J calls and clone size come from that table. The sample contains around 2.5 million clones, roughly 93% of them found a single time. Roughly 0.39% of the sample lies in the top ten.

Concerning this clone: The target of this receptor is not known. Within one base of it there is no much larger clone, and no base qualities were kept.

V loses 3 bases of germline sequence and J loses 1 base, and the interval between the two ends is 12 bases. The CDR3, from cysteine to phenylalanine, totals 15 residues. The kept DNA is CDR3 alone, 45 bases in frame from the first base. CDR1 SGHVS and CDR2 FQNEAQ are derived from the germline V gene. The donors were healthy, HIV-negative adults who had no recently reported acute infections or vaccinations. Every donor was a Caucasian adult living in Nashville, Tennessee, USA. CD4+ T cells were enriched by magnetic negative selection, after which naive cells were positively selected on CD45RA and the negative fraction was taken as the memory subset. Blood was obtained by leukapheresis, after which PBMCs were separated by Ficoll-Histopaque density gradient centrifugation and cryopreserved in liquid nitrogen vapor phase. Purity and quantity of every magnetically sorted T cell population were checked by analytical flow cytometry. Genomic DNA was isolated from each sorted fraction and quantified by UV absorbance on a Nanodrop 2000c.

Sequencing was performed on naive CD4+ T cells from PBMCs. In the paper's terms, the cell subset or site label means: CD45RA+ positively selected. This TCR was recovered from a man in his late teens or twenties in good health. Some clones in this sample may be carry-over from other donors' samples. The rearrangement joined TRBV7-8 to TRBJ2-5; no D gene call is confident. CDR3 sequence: CASSLQRATQETQYF. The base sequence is TGTGCCAGCAGCTTGCAGCGAGCAACCCAAGAGACCCAGTACTTC.